Detailed here is one TCR beta chain. Its target is not known. The CDR3 has 14 residues. The germline V gene encodes CDR1 MDHEN and CDR2 SYDVKM. V lost 2 bases to trimming and J lost 0 bases, with 7 bases between them. The sample originates from a study of cytomegalovirus exposure and HLA in healthy donors. Study conclusions and caveats: Researchers had no immune exposure information except CMV serostatus available. One later analysis reportedly identified an Asian-associated ancestry cluster that showed fewer N-insertions than the 666-donor mean.

The PCR made use of 60 Vbeta and 13 Jbeta primers. Using immunoSEQ multiplex PCR, the repertoire was profiled, and TCRdb retains in-frame clones only, with some absent. The profile shows 150,000 to 170,000 clones, approximately 81% of them singletons. The sequence was obtained from a man in his late teens or twenties in good health and CMV-seronegative. The material sequenced was PBMCs. This chain joins TRBV28 and TRBJ1-1; D unresolved. The CDR3 DNA reads as TGTGCCAGCAGTTTAGTTTTCATGAACACTGAAGCTTTCTTT. Protein: CASSLVFMNTEAFF. The complete variable domain, with remaining parts taken from reference TRBV28 and TRBJ1-1, reads DVKVTQSSRYLVKRTGEKVFLECVQDMDHENMFWYRQDPGLGLRLIYFSYDVKMKEKGDIPEGYSVSREKKERFSLILESASTNQTSMYLCASSLVFMNTEAFFGQGTRLTVV.